A selection of T cell receptor beta chains follows, all from one sample in a study of cytomegalovirus exposure and HLA in healthy donors. Data came from immunoSEQ multiplex PCR; TCRdb stores just in-frame clones and leaves some out. The sample has some 140,000 clones, 60% to 75% seen once; the top ten hold 1.6%. Sequencing used PBMCs. Every receptor here comes from a human donor in good health. The CDR3 runs from the conserved cysteine through the conserved F or W. The D gene is left open where the match is weak. Clone size appears in some rows only: once, few, many, or a class for an expanded clone.

d_call: NA; clone_size: NA; v_call: TRBV19; j_call: TRBJ2-3; cdr3_aa: CASIGTLGRTDTQYF; cdr3_nt: TGTGCCAGTATTGGGACTCTTGGACGCACAGATACGCAGTATTTT
d_call: TRBD1; clone_size: NA; v_call: TRBV19; j_call: TRBJ2-1; cdr3_aa: CASSPRGPGNEQFF; cdr3_nt: TGTGCCAGTAGTCCCAGGGGGCCTGGCAATGAGCAGTTCTTC
d_call: NA; clone_size: NA; v_call: TRBV2; j_call: TRBJ1-1; cdr3_aa: CAQRTGETEAFF; cdr3_nt: TGTGCCCAGCGTACAGGAGAGACTGAAGCTTTCTTT
d_call: TRBD2; clone_size: few; v_call: TRBV7-2; j_call: TRBJ2-7; cdr3_aa: CASSPGLADSYEQYF; cdr3_nt: TGTGCCAGCAGCCCGGGACTAGCGGACTCCTACGAGCAGTACTTC
d_call: TRBD1; clone_size: NA; v_call: TRBV11-1; j_call: TRBJ2-2; cdr3_aa: CASSPGRDRGTGELFF; cdr3_nt: TGTGCCAGCAGCCCGGGCCGGGACAGGGGGACCGGGGAGCTGTTTTTT
d_call: TRBD1; clone_size: NA; v_call: TRBV29-1; j_call: TRBJ2-3; cdr3_aa: CSVEDPGTGGDTQYF; cdr3_nt: TGCAGCGTTGAAGATCCCGGGACAGGGGGAGATACGCAGTATTTT
d_call: TRBD1; clone_size: NA; v_call: TRBV15; j_call: TRBJ1-5; cdr3_aa: CATSRQGGNQPQHF; cdr3_nt: TGTGCCACCAGCAGACAGGGGGGCAATCAGCCCCAGCATTTT
d_call: NA; clone_size: NA; v_call: TRBV19; j_call: TRBJ1-2; cdr3_aa: CASSIDRGNYGYTF; cdr3_nt: TGTGCCAGTAGTATAGACCGGGGGAACTATGGCTACACCTTC
d_call: TRBD1; clone_size: NA; v_call: TRBV15; j_call: TRBJ1-5; cdr3_aa: CATSRDRAGGQPQHF; cdr3_nt: TGTGCCACCAGCAGAGATCGGGCAGGGGGACAGCCCCAGCATTTT
d_call: NA; clone_size: few; v_call: TRBV6-5; j_call: TRBJ1-2; cdr3_aa: CASSYGGASNYGYTF; cdr3_nt: TGTGCCAGCAGTTATGGCGGGGCCTCCAACTATGGCTACACCTTC
d_call: TRBD2; clone_size: NA; v_call: TRBV6-5; j_call: TRBJ2-7; cdr3_aa: CASSYSLAGEFEQYF; cdr3_nt: TGTGCCAGCAGTTACTCGCTAGCGGGAGAGTTCGAGCAGTACTTC
d_call: TRBD1; clone_size: NA; v_call: TRBV2; j_call: TRBJ2-5; cdr3_aa: CASSGGQGQETQYF; cdr3_nt: TGTGCCAGCAGTGGAGGACAGGGTCAAGAGACCCAGTACTTC
d_call: NA; clone_size: NA; v_call: TRBV4-1; j_call: TRBJ2-1; cdr3_aa: CASSQDFRHRAGNEQFF; cdr3_nt: TGCGCCAGCAGCCAAGATTTTAGGCACAGGGCGGGCAATGAGCAGTTCTTC
d_call: TRBD2; clone_size: NA; v_call: TRBV4-1; j_call: TRBJ2-2; cdr3_aa: CASSHSTGLAGEEELFF; cdr3_nt: TGCGCCAGCAGCCATTCAACGGGACTAGCGGGAGAGGAGGAGCTGTTTTTT
d_call: NA; clone_size: NA; v_call: TRBV7-3; j_call: TRBJ2-2; cdr3_aa: CASSLLRNTGELFF; cdr3_nt: TGTGCCAGCAGCTTACTCCGGAACACCGGGGAGCTGTTTTTT
d_call: TRBD1; clone_size: NA; v_call: TRBV7-9; j_call: TRBJ1-2; cdr3_aa: CASSPRGPNYGYTF; cdr3_nt: TGTGCCAGCAGCCCCAGGGGGCCCAACTATGGCTACACCTTC
d_call: NA; clone_size: NA; v_call: TRBV7-3; j_call: TRBJ2-2; cdr3_aa: CASSPANTGELFF; cdr3_nt: TGTGCCAGCAGCCCGGCGAACACCGGGGAGCTGTTTTTT
d_call: TRBD2; clone_size: once; v_call: TRBV19; j_call: TRBJ2-5; cdr3_aa: CASSTGLAGAETQYF; cdr3_nt: TGTGCCAGTAGTACCGGACTAGCGGGAGCGGAGACCCAGTACTTC
d_call: NA; clone_size: few; v_call: TRBV4-3; j_call: TRBJ2-1; cdr3_aa: CASSQDLEGYEQFF; cdr3_nt: TGCGCCAGCAGCCAAGATTTAGAGGGATATGAGCAGTTCTTC
d_call: NA; clone_size: NA; v_call: TRBV20-1; j_call: TRBJ2-5; cdr3_aa: CSATARKTQYF; cdr3_nt: TGCAGTGCAACCGCTAGAAAGACCCAGTACTTC
d_call: NA; clone_size: NA; v_call: TRBV6-5; j_call: TRBJ2-6; cdr3_aa: CATLSGANVLTF; cdr3_nt: TGTGCCACCCTATCTGGGGCCAACGTCCTGACTTTC
d_call: NA; clone_size: NA; v_call: TRBV18; j_call: TRBJ1-1; cdr3_aa: CASSPSVSGTKIEAFF; cdr3_nt: TGTGCCAGCTCACCGTCGGTATCGGGAACCAAAATTGAAGCTTTCTTT
d_call: NA; clone_size: NA; v_call: TRBV7-2; j_call: TRBJ2-7; cdr3_aa: CASSYDRGAYEQYF; cdr3_nt: TGTGCCAGCAGCTACGACCGAGGTGCCTACGAGCAGTACTTC
d_call: TRBD2; clone_size: medium-sized; v_call: TRBV6-1; j_call: TRBJ2-3; cdr3_aa: CAHQLTSGSSDTQYF; cdr3_nt: TGTGCCCATCAGCTGACTAGCGGGAGTAGCGATACGCAGTATTTT
d_call: NA; clone_size: NA; v_call: TRBV11-3; j_call: TRBJ2-6; cdr3_aa: CASSLEQGVVSGANVLTF; cdr3_nt: TGTGCCAGCAGCTTGGAACAGGGAGTGGTCTCTGGGGCCAACGTCCTGACTTTC
d_call: NA; clone_size: NA; v_call: TRBV4-1; j_call: TRBJ2-2; cdr3_aa: CASSPTIPTGELFF; cdr3_nt: TGCGCCAGCAGCCCAACAATTCCCACCGGGGAGCTGTTTTTT
d_call: NA; clone_size: NA; v_call: TRBV19; j_call: TRBJ1-5; cdr3_aa: CASRRSGRGDNQPQHF; cdr3_nt: TGTGCCAGTAGGAGATCAGGCAGGGGAGACAATCAGCCCCAGCATTTT
d_call: NA; clone_size: NA; v_call: TRBV11-1; j_call: TRBJ1-5; cdr3_aa: CASSLEESLTISNQPQHF; cdr3_nt: TGTGCCAGCAGCTTAGAGGAGAGCCTCACTATAAGCAATCAGCCCCAGCATTTT
d_call: NA; clone_size: once; v_call: TRBV11-3; j_call: TRBJ2-7; cdr3_aa: CASSLDSFEQYF; cdr3_nt: TGTGCCAGCAGCTTAGATTCTTTCGAGCAGTACTTC
d_call: TRBD2; clone_size: NA; v_call: TRBV7-9; j_call: TRBJ2-1; cdr3_aa: CASTSGLAGGNEQFF; cdr3_nt: TGTGCCAGCACCTCAGGACTAGCGGGAGGCAATGAGCAGTTCTTC
d_call: NA; clone_size: NA; v_call: TRBV9; j_call: TRBJ2-7; cdr3_aa: CASSVTPGDNLYEQYF; cdr3_nt: TGTGCCAGCAGCGTGACTCCCGGGGATAATCTCTACGAGCAGTACTTC
d_call: NA; clone_size: NA; v_call: TRBV29-1; j_call: TRBJ1-1; cdr3_aa: CSVGQGRAEAFF; cdr3_nt: TGCAGCGTTGGGCAGGGGAGGGCTGAAGCTTTCTTT
d_call: NA; clone_size: few; v_call: TRBV6-6; j_call: TRBJ1-4; cdr3_aa: CASSYATAHEKLFF; cdr3_nt: TGTGCCAGCAGTTACGCGACAGCTCATGAAAAACTGTTTTTT
d_call: NA; clone_size: NA; v_call: TRBV27; j_call: TRBJ2-7; cdr3_aa: CASSLQEGYEQYF; cdr3_nt: TGTGCCAGCAGTTTACAGGAGGGTTACGAGCAGTACTTC
d_call: NA; clone_size: NA; v_call: TRBV7-9; j_call: TRBJ2-1; cdr3_aa: CASSLSLESGEQFF; cdr3_nt: TGTGCCAGCAGCTTAAGCCTGGAGAGCGGTGAGCAGTTCTTC
d_call: NA; clone_size: NA; v_call: TRBV11-2; j_call: TRBJ2-1; cdr3_aa: CASSQVVGNEQFF; cdr3_nt: TGTGCCAGCAGCCAGGTAGTTGGGAATGAGCAGTTCTTC
d_call: TRBD2; clone_size: NA; v_call: TRBV18; j_call: TRBJ2-7; cdr3_aa: CASTRLAGGPLGEQYF; cdr3_nt: TGTGCCAGCACCCGACTAGCGGGAGGGCCCCTCGGCGAGCAGTACTTC
d_call: TRBD2; clone_size: NA; v_call: TRBV2; j_call: TRBJ2-7; cdr3_aa: CASSVSGRGEQYF; cdr3_nt: TGTGCCAGCAGTGTTAGCGGGAGGGGCGAGCAGTACTTC
d_call: TRBD1; clone_size: NA; v_call: TRBV7-2; j_call: TRBJ2-7; cdr3_aa: CASSFGTGYEQYF; cdr3_nt: TGTGCCAGCAGCTTCGGGACAGGCTACGAGCAGTACTTC
d_call: TRBD2; clone_size: NA; v_call: TRBV6-1; j_call: TRBJ2-7; cdr3_aa: CASSVGLAGGAGEQYF; cdr3_nt: TGTGCCAGCAGTGTGGGACTAGCGGGAGGTGCCGGTGAGCAGTACTTC
d_call: NA; clone_size: NA; v_call: TRBV6-4; j_call: TRBJ2-2; cdr3_aa: CASSGVDTGELFF; cdr3_nt: TGTGCCAGCAGTGGCGTTGACACCGGGGAGCTGTTTTTT
d_call: TRBD2; clone_size: few; v_call: TRBV4-1; j_call: TRBJ2-1; cdr3_aa: CASSRTSGRFF; cdr3_nt: TGCGCCAGCAGCCGGACTAGCGGTCGGTTCTTC
d_call: NA; clone_size: few; v_call: TRBV28; j_call: TRBJ1-1; cdr3_aa: CASSPTGMGRTEAFF; cdr3_nt: TGTGCCAGCAGCCCAACAGGGATGGGGCGAACTGAAGCTTTCTTT
d_call: NA; clone_size: NA; v_call: TRBV18; j_call: TRBJ2-2; cdr3_aa: CASSPPSRGYTGELFF; cdr3_nt: TGTGCCAGCTCACCACCGTCCAGGGGTTACACCGGGGAGCTGTTTTTT
d_call: NA; clone_size: few; v_call: TRBV2; j_call: TRBJ1-2; cdr3_aa: CASRPGIRFPHYGYTF; cdr3_nt: TGTGCCAGCAGGCCGGGGATTCGGTTTCCCCACTATGGCTACACCTTC
d_call: TRBD2; clone_size: few; v_call: TRBV4-2; j_call: TRBJ2-7; cdr3_aa: CASSQDHTGLAGAPLLRQYF; cdr3_nt: TGTGCCAGCAGCCAAGATCATACGGGACTAGCGGGAGCCCCCCTTCTAAGGCAGTACTTC
d_call: NA; clone_size: once; v_call: TRBV6-5; j_call: TRBJ1-4; cdr3_aa: CASSQSATTNEKLFF; cdr3_nt: TGTGCCAGCAGTCAATCAGCGACAACTAATGAAAAACTGTTTTTT
d_call: TRBD1; clone_size: NA; v_call: TRBV5-1; j_call: TRBJ2-1; cdr3_aa: CASSLGTGPNNEQFF; cdr3_nt: TGCGCCAGCAGCTTGGGGACAGGACCCAACAATGAGCAGTTCTTC
d_call: TRBD1; clone_size: once; v_call: TRBV19; j_call: TRBJ2-7; cdr3_aa: CASSPGQGGVYEQYF; cdr3_nt: TGTGCCAGTAGTCCGGGACAGGGTGGTGTCTACGAGCAGTACTTC
d_call: NA; clone_size: NA; v_call: TRBV5-1; j_call: TRBJ1-5; cdr3_aa: CASSLYQDQPQHF; cdr3_nt: TGCGCCAGCAGCTTGTATCAGGATCAGCCCCAGCATTTT
d_call: TRBD2; clone_size: few; v_call: TRBV4-1; j_call: TRBJ2-3; cdr3_aa: CASSQYTSGRSDTQYF; cdr3_nt: TGCGCCAGCAGCCAATACACTAGCGGGAGGTCAGATACGCAGTATTTT
d_call: NA; clone_size: NA; v_call: TRBV27; j_call: TRBJ1-5; cdr3_aa: CASSSTGFSQPQHF; cdr3_nt: TGTGCCAGCAGTTCCACAGGGTTCTCTCAGCCCCAGCATTTT
d_call: TRBD2; clone_size: NA; v_call: TRBV10-3; j_call: TRBJ2-1; cdr3_aa: CATTGTSRGDEQFF; cdr3_nt: TGTGCCACAACCGGGACTTCTCGGGGGGATGAGCAGTTCTTC
d_call: NA; clone_size: NA; v_call: TRBV25-1; j_call: TRBJ2-7; cdr3_aa: CASSEFYGDYEQYF; cdr3_nt: TGTGCCAGCAGTGAATTCTACGGAGACTACGAGCAGTACTTC
d_call: NA; clone_size: few; v_call: TRBV4-1; j_call: TRBJ2-7; cdr3_aa: CASSPQGRAYEQYF; cdr3_nt: TGCGCCAGCAGCCCTCAAGGCAGGGCCTACGAGCAGTACTTC